The next 14 T cell receptor beta chains were all read from a single sample in a study of T cells in Graves' hyperthyroidism and ophthalmopathy. There were TCR beta CDR3 regions amplified from RNA transcripts. First-round RT-PCR with HTBI primers amplified the TCR CDR3 region. TCRdb redid the calling of the multiplex PCR reads with MiXCR, one entry per CDR3 protein. The sample lists about 330,000 distinct CDR3 sequences; roughly 13% were seen once. The sequencing sample was made of blood. These receptors all come from a woman aged 35 to 49 with Graves' ophthalmopathy.

Notes on this clonotype: This may be a read error, as it is one base from a much larger clone. The chain has TRBV2 and TRBJ2-4; D not resolved. The V end lost 4 bases, the J end lost 0 bases, and 7 bases lay between the germline ends. The germline CDR1 and CDR2 sequences are SNHLY and FYNNEI. The CDR3 sequence is 14 residues long. This CDR3 reads CASSGIVAKNIQYF. CDR3 in DNA: TGTGCCAGCAGTGGAATAGTAGCCAAAAACATTCAGTACTTC.

This clonotype appeared many times. The chain joins TRBV28 to TRBJ2-5; a possible D gene is TRBD2 (5 bases). Germline assignment: CDR1 MDHEN and CDR2 SYDVKM. The CDR3 length is 15 residues. Trimming took 2 bases from V and 1 from J, leaving 11 bases between them. CDR3 nucleotide sequence: TGTGCCAGCAGTTTAGGCGGAGGTTCCCAAGAGACCCAGTACTTC. Translating it yields CASSLGGGSQETQYF.

This clonotype showed up many times. The gene calls are TRBV6-1 and TRBJ1-2; no clear D. The V end was cut by 5 bases, the J end by 4 bases, with 8 bases between. Per germline, CDR1 MNHNS and CDR2 SASEGT. The CDR3 contains 12 residues. The CDR3 sequence: CASSTGRYGYTF. The CDR3 DNA reads as TGTGCCAGCAGTACCGGGCGCTATGGCTACACCTTC.

This clonotype was recorded many times. A read error may account for a junction end that differs from germline. V and J are TRBV2 and TRBJ1-2; a possible D gene is TRBD1 (5 bases). The CDR3 has 14 residues. Germline lookup yields CDR1 SNHLY and CDR2 FYNNEI. The CDR3 spells CASREGTANYGYTF. The CDR3 DNA is TGTGCCAGCAGGGAAGGGACGGCTAACTATGGCTACACCTTC.

The rearrangement joins TRBV5-5 to TRBJ2-5; the D gene is possibly TRBD2 (7 bases). The CDR3 contains 16 residues. Germline V gene sequence: CDR1 SGHKS, CDR2 YYEKEE (reference sequence). Between the trimmed V and J ends, which lost 3 bases and 6 bases, there was a span of 21 bases. In DNA, the CDR3 is TGTGCCAGCAGCTGGTTGGGGGGGGCGTTAGAAAAGACCCAGTACTTC. Encoded protein: CASSWLGGALEKTQYF.

The chain employs TRBV2 and TRBJ1-6; TRBD1 might be the D (5 bases). Germline V CDR1 and CDR2: SNHLY, FYNNEI. This CDR3 is built from 15 residues. The V end was cut by 8 bases, the J end by 6 bases, with 17 bases between. The CDR3 spells CASQRRGPSNSPLHF. As DNA, the CDR3 is TGTGCCAGCCAACGCCGGGGCCCTTCTAATTCACCCCTCCACTTT.

In this sample, this clonotype turned up many times. The chain recombines TRBV2 with TRBJ2-3; the match to TRBD2 covers 8 bases. The junction had 18 bases not matched to a gene; V was cut back by 6 bases and J by 1 base. Germline V gene lookup returns CDR1 SNHLY and CDR2 FYNNEI. This CDR3 contains 19 residues. The CDR3 nucleotides read TGTGCCAGCAGCAACCAAGCCCCGGGAGGGCCATCGGGCACAGATACGCAGTATTTT. It codes for CASSNQAPGGPSGTDTQYF.

The J gene is TRBJ2-3, the V gene TRBV6-1, with 8 bases fitting TRBD2. Germline lookup yields CDR1 MNHNS and CDR2 SASEGT. J lost 2 bases, V lost 6 bases, and 7 bases had no gene match. CDR3 length: 15 residues. In DNA form, the CDR3 reads TGTGCCAGCAGGATCAGCGGGAGCTTCACAGATACGCAGTATTTT. Translation gives CASRISGSFTDTQYF.

This clonotype was seen ten or more times. This chain uses TRBV27 with TRBJ2-5, with D perhaps matching TRBD2 (5 bases). Per the germline V gene, CDR1 is MNHEY and CDR2 is SMNVEV (reference sequence). V lost 6 bases and J lost 3, with 11 bases in between. CDR3 length: 13 amino acids. The CDR3 DNA is TGTGCCAGCAGAGGGAGCTTAGAAGAGACCCAGTACTTC. It yields the protein CASRGSLEETQYF.

This clonotype has at least ten counts. V usage is TRBV15 and J usage is TRBJ2-3; 9 bases are shared with TRBD2. Per germline, CDR1 LNHNV and CDR2 YYDKDF (reference sequence). With V trimmed by 5 bases and J by 1 base, 10 bases remained unmatched. This CDR3 comprises 17 residues. CDR3 sequence (DNA): TGTGCCACCAGCTCGGGCCGGGTAGCGGGAGGCACAGATACGCAGTATTTT. This sequence encodes CATSSGRVAGGTDTQYF.

This clonotype showed up many times. The CDR3 loop is CASSRQGGTEAFF. In DNA form, the CDR3 reads TGTGCCAGCTCCCGACAGGGAGGCACTGAAGCTTTCTTT. The chain combines TRBV18 with TRBJ1-1; TRBD1 matches 7 bases. V gave up 6 bases and J gave up 4 bases; unmatched junction bases: 5. Germline assignment: CDR1 KGHSH and CDR2 LQKENI. The CDR3 has 13 residues.

This chain uses TRBV5-6 with TRBJ2-7; a possible D gene is TRBD1 (6 bases). V was trimmed by 0 bases and J by 3 bases, leaving 13 bases between them. Germline CDR1 SGHDT, CDR2 YYEEEE. The CDR3 totals 15 residues. DNA for the CDR3: TGTGCCAGCAGCTTGGCCCCGACAGGTGGCTACGAGCAGTACTTC. Translation: CASSLAPTGGYEQYF.

This clonotype showed up many times. CDR3 in DNA: TGCAGTGCTAGCAAGCGCGCCCGCTCCTACGAGCAGTACTTC. It encodes CSASKRARSYEQYF. The V and J genes are TRBV20-1 and TRBJ2-7; no reliable D call. Per the germline V gene, CDR1 is DFQATT and CDR2 is SNEGSKA (reference sequence). Trimming cost V 3 bases and J 0 bases, with 12 bases left between them. This CDR3 spans 14 amino acids.

The sample holds many counts of this clonotype. The chain joins TRBV9 to TRBJ2-7; D is possibly TRBD1 or TRBD2 (5 bases each). Trimming removed 0 bases at V and 2 bases at J, with 12 bases between. The V gene's germline CDR1 is SGDLS and CDR2 YYNGEE. This CDR3 region has 15 residues. This CDR3 is CASSVEVGTPYEQYF. The CDR3 nucleotides read TGTGCCAGCAGCGTAGAGGTGGGGACCCCCTACGAGCAGTACTTC.